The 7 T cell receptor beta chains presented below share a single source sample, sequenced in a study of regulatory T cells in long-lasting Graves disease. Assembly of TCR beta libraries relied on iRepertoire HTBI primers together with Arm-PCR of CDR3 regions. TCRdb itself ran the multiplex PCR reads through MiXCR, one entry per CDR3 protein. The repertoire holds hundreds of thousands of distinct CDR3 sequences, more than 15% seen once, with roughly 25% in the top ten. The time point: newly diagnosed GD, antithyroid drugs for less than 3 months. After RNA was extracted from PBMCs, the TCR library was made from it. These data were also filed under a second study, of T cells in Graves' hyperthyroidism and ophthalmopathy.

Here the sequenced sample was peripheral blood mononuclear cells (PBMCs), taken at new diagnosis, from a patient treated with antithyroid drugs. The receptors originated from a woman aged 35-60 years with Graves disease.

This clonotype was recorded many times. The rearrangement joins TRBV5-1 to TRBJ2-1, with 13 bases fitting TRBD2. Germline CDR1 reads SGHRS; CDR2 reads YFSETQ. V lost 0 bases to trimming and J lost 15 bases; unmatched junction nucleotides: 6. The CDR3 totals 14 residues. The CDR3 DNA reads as TGCGCCAGCAGCTTGGGCGGGACTAGCGGGGCCCCGTTCTTC. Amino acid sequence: CASSLGGTSGAPFF.

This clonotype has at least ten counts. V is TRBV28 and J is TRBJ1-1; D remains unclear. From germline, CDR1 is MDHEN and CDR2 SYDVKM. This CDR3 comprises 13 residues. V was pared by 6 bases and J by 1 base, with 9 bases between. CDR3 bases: TGTGCCAGCAGGAGACAAACGAACACTGAAGCTTTCTTT. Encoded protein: CASRRQTNTEAFF.

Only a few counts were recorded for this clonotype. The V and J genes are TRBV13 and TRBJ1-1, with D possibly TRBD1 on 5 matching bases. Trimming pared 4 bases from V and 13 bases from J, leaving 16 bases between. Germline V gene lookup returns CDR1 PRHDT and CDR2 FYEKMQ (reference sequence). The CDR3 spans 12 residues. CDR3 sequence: CASSSPPLGDFF. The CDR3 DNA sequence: TGTGCCAGCAGCTCACCACCCCTAGGGGATTTCTTT.

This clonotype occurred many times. CDR3 residues: CASSQSDYKQDTQYF. The DNA for the CDR3 is TGCGCCAGCAGCCAATCGGACTACAAGCAAGATACGCAGTATTTT. V and J are TRBV4-1 and TRBJ2-3, with D possibly being TRBD2 (6 bases). The CDR3 is made up of 15 amino acids. Germline CDR1 MGHRA, CDR2 YSYEKL. V lost 2 bases and J lost 5, with 14 bases in between.

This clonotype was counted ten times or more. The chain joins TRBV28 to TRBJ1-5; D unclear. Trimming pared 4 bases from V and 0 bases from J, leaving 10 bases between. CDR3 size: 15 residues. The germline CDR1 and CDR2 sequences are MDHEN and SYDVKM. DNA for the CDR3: TGTGCCAGCAGTTCGCAGACGGATAGCAATCAGCCCCAGCATTTT. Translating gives CASSSQTDSNQPQHF.

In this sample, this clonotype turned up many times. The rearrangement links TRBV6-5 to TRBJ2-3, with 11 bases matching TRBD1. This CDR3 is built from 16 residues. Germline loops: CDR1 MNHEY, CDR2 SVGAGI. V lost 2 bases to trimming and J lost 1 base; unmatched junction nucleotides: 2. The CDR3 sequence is CASSYGTGGGTDTQYF. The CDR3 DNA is TGTGCCAGCAGTTACGGGACAGGGGGAGGCACAGATACGCAGTATTTT.

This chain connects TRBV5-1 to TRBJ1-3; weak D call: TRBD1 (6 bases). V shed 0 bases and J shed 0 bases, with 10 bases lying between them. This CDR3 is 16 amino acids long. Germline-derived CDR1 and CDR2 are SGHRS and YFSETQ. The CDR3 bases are TGCGCCAGCAGCTTGGTTCCAGGGGTCTCTGGAAACACCATATATTTT. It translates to CASSLVPGVSGNTIYF.